One sample yielded the 27 T cell receptor beta chains listed below, sequenced in a study of shared clonotypes between healthy human individuals. Sequencing was performed with immunoSEQ multiplex PCR; in TCRdb, only in-frame clones are kept and a portion is missing. The profile shows over a million clones, around 78% of them singletons. Sequencing used memory CD4+ T cells from PBMCs. Subset here: CD45RA-negative fraction. These receptors came from a man younger than 30 in good health. Some clones in this sample may be carry-over from other donors' samples.

As DNA, the CDR3 is TGTGCCAGTAGTACCCCTTTCGGATTGGGGGAGTCTGGAAACACCATATATTTT. This sequence encodes CASSTPFGLGESGNTIYF. The genes are TRBV19 and TRBJ1-3; a weak D match, TRBD1 (5 bases). Germline CDR1 and CDR2: LNHDA and SQIVND (reference sequence). The CDR3 has 18 residues. V gave up 4 bases and J gave up 1 base, with 20 bases separating them.

DNA of the CDR3: TGTGCCAGCAGCCTAGGGGCCCGCGGGTTCGAGCCCCAGCATTTT. Encoded protein: CASSLGARGFEPQHF. This rearrangement joins TRBV7-9 to TRBJ1-5; weak D call: TRBD1 (5 bases). Germline values: CDR1 SEHNR, CDR2 FQNEAQ (reference sequence). V lost 5 bases and J 8 bases, leaving 19 bases between the germline ends. The CDR3 covers 15 residues.

The gene calls are TRBV2 and TRBJ2-1, with 7 bases matching TRBD2. CDR3 length equals 15 residues. Germline lookup yields CDR1 SNHLY and CDR2 FYNNEI. The V segment lost 5 bases and the J segment 4 bases; nucleotides outside the gene matches: 8. The CDR3 sequence is CASSMAGVRYNEQFF. The CDR3 DNA sequence: TGTGCCAGCAGTATGGCGGGAGTTCGGTACAATGAGCAGTTCTTC. Combining the CDR3 with reference TRBV2 and TRBJ2-1 gives the whole variable domain EPEVTQTPSHQVTQMGQEVILRCVPISNHLYFYWYRQILGQKVEFLVSFYNNEISEKSEIFDDQFSVERPDGSNFTLKIRSTKLEDSAMYFCASSMAGVRYNEQFFGPGTRLTVL.

This sequence joins TRBV6-6 and TRBJ1-5; D gene ambiguous. The CDR3 has 15 residues. Trimming removed 6 bases from V and 2 bases from J, with 14 bases in between. Germline V gene data show CDR1 as MNHNY and CDR2 as SVGAGI (reference sequence). In DNA, the CDR3 is TGTGCCAGCAGGTCACGGGGATATGGCAATCAGCCCCAGCATTTT. It translates to CASRSRGYGNQPQHF.

This clone has more than one count but fewer than ten. The chain carries TRBV29-1 and TRBJ2-1, with 7 bases fitting TRBD2. V was clipped by 4 bases and J by 6 bases; unmatched bases: 9. CDR1 and CDR2 from the germline V gene are SQVTM and ANQGSEA. CDR3 length: 14 residues. CDR3: CSVGTSVDSNEQFF. The CDR3 bases are TGCAGCGTTGGAACTAGCGTCGACAGCAATGAGCAGTTCTTC.

The genes are TRBV5-5 and TRBJ1-2; possibly TRBD1 for D (6 bases). The CDR3 extends over 15 amino acids. Germline-derived CDR1 and CDR2 are SGHKS and YYEKEE (reference sequence). V lost 0 bases and J lost 2, with 11 bases in between. Written as DNA, the CDR3 is TGTGCCAGCAGCTTGGCAGGGGCTTACAACTATGGCTACACCTTC. Translated: CASSLAGAYNYGYTF.

The chain is built from TRBV30 and TRBJ1-5; 9 bases match TRBD1. Losses at the gene ends were 2 bases for V and 7 bases for J; bases not matched to a gene: 6. The length of the CDR3 is 14 residues. In germline, CDR1 is GTSNPN, CDR2 SVGIG (reference sequence). CDR3 DNA: TGTGCCTGGAGTACAGGGGGCGCAACCCAGCCCCAGCATTTT. Its protein is CAWSTGGATQPQHF. Variable domain in full (rest from reference TRBV30 and TRBJ1-5): SQTIHQWPATLVQPVGSPLSLECTVEGTSNPNLYWYRQAAGRGLQLLFYSVGIGQISSEVPQNLSASRPQDRQFILSSKKLLLSDSGFYLCAWSTGGATQPQHFGDGTRLSIL.

Comment on this clone: A far larger clone is a single base away, which makes a read error likely. As DNA, the CDR3 is TGCGCCAGCAGCTTCGACAGCTATGGCTACACCTTC. This encodes CASSFDSYGYTF. V is TRBV5-1 and J is TRBJ1-2, with D possibly matching TRBD1 (5 bases). The germline V gene has CDR1 SGHRS and CDR2 YFSETQ. V lost 2 bases and J lost 4, with 6 bases in between. The CDR3 extends over 12 amino acids.

About this clone: At the DNA level, this CDR3 is encoded by other sequences in the same sample as well. V is TRBV7-2 and J is TRBJ2-3, with D hard to call. The CDR3 is 15 residues long. Per germline, CDR1 SGHTA and CDR2 FQGNSA. Trimming stripped 1 base from V and 2 bases from J, with 10 bases between. The CDR3 loop is CASSLVGSSTDTQYF. CDR3 coding DNA: TGTGCCAGCAGCTTAGTCGGCTCATCCACAGATACGCAGTATTTT.

The table lists this clone with a count of one. Other DNA sequences from this sample encode an identical CDR3 as well. The chain recombines TRBV28 with TRBJ1-2, with no clear D. This CDR3 is 13 amino acids long. From germline, CDR1 is MDHEN and CDR2 SYDVKM. V lost 2 bases, J lost 2 bases, and 6 bases lay in between. This CDR3 reads CASSLGLNYGYTF. The CDR3 region has the DNA TGTGCCAGCAGTTTAGGTCTAAACTATGGCTACACCTTC.

The V and J genes are TRBV27 and TRBJ2-3, with a possible D match to TRBD1 (6 bases). CDR1 and CDR2 (germline): MNHEY, SMNVEV (reference sequence). Trimming left V 6 bases short and J 4 bases short, with 17 bases between. This CDR3 region has 15 residues. The CDR3 loop is CASSRIQGFADTQYF. In DNA, the CDR3 is TGTGCCAGCAGCCGCATACAGGGTTTCGCAGATACGCAGTATTTT.

The rearrangement uses TRBV9 and TRBJ2-4, with 7 bases matching TRBD1. The CDR3 has 14 amino acids. The J segment lost 9 bases and the V segment lost 5 bases, leaving 11 bases of the junction unmatched. Germline CDR1 and CDR2: SGDLS and YYNGEE. For the CDR3, the DNA is TGTGCCAGCAGTTACACAGGGGAAAGGGCCATTCAGTACTTC. It encodes CASSYTGERAIQYF.

The chain has TRBV5-6 and TRBJ1-1; 8 bases align to TRBD1. This CDR3 is built from 15 residues. Germline CDR1 reads SGHDT; CDR2 reads YYEEEE. J gave up 1 base and V 5 bases, and 7 bases lay outside the gene matches. The CDR3 protein is CASRRTGTGNTEAFF. CDR3 in DNA: TGTGCCAGCAGACGGACCGGGACAGGGAACACTGAAGCTTTCTTT.

Notes on this clone: A junction boundary mismatches the germline segment, possibly from a read error. The chain is built from TRBV5-1 and TRBJ1-2, with 9 bases fitting TRBD1. Germline assignment: CDR1 SGHRS and CDR2 YFSETQ. The CDR3 runs 13 residues. The CDR3 loop reads CASSRWTGVVNAF. The CDR3 DNA sequence: TGCGCCAGCAGCCGCTGGACAGGGGTGGTAAATGCCTTC.

The chain employs TRBV5-4 and TRBJ2-5, with TRBD2 as a possible D gene (5 bases). The V gene's germline CDR1 is SGHNT and CDR2 YYREEE (reference sequence). The CDR3 contains 16 residues. Trimming removed 0 bases from V and 3 bases from J, with 15 bases in between. The CDR3 loop reads CASSLASSDWKETQYF. The CDR3 DNA sequence: TGTGCCAGCAGCTTGGCCTCCTCGGACTGGAAAGAGACCCAGTACTTC.

The genes are TRBV4-2 and TRBJ2-7; weak D call: TRBD1 (5 bases). The CDR3 is 14 residues long. The germline V gene encodes CDR1 LGHNA and CDR2 YNFKEQ. V was shortened by 2 bases and J by 0 bases, with 8 bases between the two germline ends. The CDR3 DNA is TGTGCCAGCAGCCAATTAAGGGGCTCCTACGAGCAGTACTTC. Residues: CASSQLRGSYEQYF.

The rearrangement uses TRBV7-2 and TRBJ2-2, with D unresolved. Germline V gives CDR1 SGHTA, CDR2 FQGNSA. The CDR3 runs to 12 residues. The V gene lost 3 bases and the J gene lost 6 bases, with 5 bases spanning the gap. The CDR3 nucleotides are TGTGCCAGCAGCTTTATTGCCGGGGAGCTGTTTTTT. As protein: CASSFIAGELFF.

V usage is TRBV2 and J usage is TRBJ2-3; D may be TRBD2 (6 bases). The length of the CDR3 is 14 residues. CDR1 is SNHLY and CDR2 is FYNNEI in the germline V gene. The ends were cut back, 5 bases at V and 3 bases at J, with 12 bases in the middle. CDR3 DNA sequence: TGTGCCAGCAGTCCCGTAGCGGAAACAGATACGCAGTATTTT. Translated, it gives CASSPVAETDTQYF.

The rearrangement links TRBV4-1 to TRBJ2-1; D possibly uses TRBD1 or TRBD2 (6 bases each). Germline CDR1 MGHRA, CDR2 YSYEKL. Trimming removed 10 bases at V and 4 bases at J, with 14 bases between. CDR3 length equals 13 residues. The CDR3 DNA reads as TGCGCCACCACAGGGACTCGGTACAATGAGCAGTTCTTC. Its translation: CATTGTRYNEQFF.

The V and J genes are TRBV5-1 and TRBJ2-5, with D maybe TRBD1 (6 bases). The V gene lost 6 bases and the J gene lost 1 base, with 10 bases spanning the gap. Looked up from germline, CDR1 is SGHRS and CDR2 is YFSETQ. The CDR3 has 13 amino acids. The chain's CDR3 is CASMIRGQETQYF. CDR3 in DNA: TGCGCCAGCATGATCAGGGGCCAAGAGACCCAGTACTTC. Full variable domain (rest looked up from reference TRBV5-1 and TRBJ2-5): KAGVTQTPRYLIKTRGQQVTLSCSPISGHRSVSWYQQTPGQGLQFLFEYFSETQRNKGNFPGRFSGRQFSNSRSEMNVSTLELGDSALYLCASMIRGQETQYFGPGTRLLVL.

The rearrangement joins TRBV29-1 to TRBJ1-4, with a possible D match to TRBD1 (5 bases). The germline CDR1 and CDR2 sequences are SQVTM and ANQGSEA. The germline V and J ends were trimmed by 7 bases and 7 bases, with 25 bases remaining between them. CDR3 length: 16 residues. The CDR3, as DNA: TGCAGCGCCGGCGGGACGACGCAAGCTGGGGGTGAAAAACTGTTTTTT. It translates to CSAGGTTQAGGEKLFF.

The chain combines TRBV7-2 with TRBJ2-3, with 8 bases fitting TRBD2. V was pared by 3 bases and J by 5 bases, with 4 bases of the junction left unmatched. The CDR3 is made up of 14 amino acids. Germline V gives CDR1 SGHTA, CDR2 FQGNSA. CDR3 residues: CASSFRLAIDTQYF. In nucleotides, the CDR3 is TGTGCCAGCAGCTTCCGACTAGCGATAGATACGCAGTATTTT.

V usage is TRBV7-6 and J usage is TRBJ2-2, with D hard to call. The CDR3 is made up of 13 amino acids. V was pared by 5 bases and J by 7 bases, with 11 bases between. Germline V gives CDR1 SGHVS, CDR2 FNYEAQ. The CDR3, as DNA: TGTGCCAGCAGCCCACGGATTTTCGGGGAGCTGTTTTTT. Translated, it gives CASSPRIFGELFF.

The chain is built from TRBV7-9 and TRBJ2-7, with D possibly matching TRBD2 (5 bases). The germline V and J ends were trimmed by 3 bases and 5 bases, with 14 bases remaining between them. The germline gives CDR1 SEHNR, CDR2 FQNEAQ (reference sequence). This CDR3 is 14 amino acids long. The chain's CDR3 is CASSFRAVRDEQYF. In DNA, the CDR3 is TGTGCCAGCAGCTTTAGGGCGGTGAGGGACGAGCAGTACTTC. Drawing the rest from reference TRBV7-9 and TRBJ2-7, the complete variable domain is DTGVSQNPRHKITKRGQNVTFRCDPISEHNRLYWYRQTLGQGPEFLTYFQNEAQLEKSRLLSDRFSAERPKGSFSTLEIQRTEQGDSAMYLCASSFRAVRDEQYFGPGTRLTVT.

The V call is TRBV29-1, the J call TRBJ2-1; D unclear. V shed 3 bases and J shed 9 bases, with 18 bases lying between them. The germline V gene encodes CDR1 SQVTM and CDR2 ANQGSEA. The CDR3 is 14 amino acids. CDR3 DNA: TGCAGCGTTGAGTCTCGACTGGCCAGGAGTGAGCAGTTCTTC. This gives the protein CSVESRLARSEQFF.

Points on this clone: The sample contains more than one DNA sequence encoding this CDR3. The chain recombines TRBV10-3 with TRBJ1-1; a weak D match, TRBD1 (6 bases). This CDR3 is built from 13 residues. Germline CDR1 ENHRY, CDR2 SYGVKD. Between the trimmed V and J ends, which lost 5 bases and 1 base, there was a span of 8 bases. In DNA form, the CDR3 reads TGTGCCATCAGTCAACAGGGGAACACTGAAGCTTTCTTT. Translation gives CAISQQGNTEAFF.

The V call is TRBV19, the J call TRBJ1-1; D is unclear. This CDR3 is built from 16 residues. Germline assignment: CDR1 LNHDA and CDR2 SQIVND (reference sequence). The germline V and J ends were trimmed by 0 bases and 3 bases, with 14 bases remaining between them. CDR3 sequence: CASSIDPGPGYTEAFF. The CDR3 DNA sequence: TGTGCCAGTAGTATAGATCCCGGACCTGGGTACACTGAAGCTTTCTTT. Filled out from reference TRBV19 and TRBJ1-1, the complete variable domain reads DGGITQSPKYLFRKEGQNVTLSCEQNLNHDAMYWYRQDPGQGLRLIYYSQIVNDFQKGDIAEGYSVSREKKESFPLTVTSAQKNPTAFYLCASSIDPGPGYTEAFFGQGTRLTVV.